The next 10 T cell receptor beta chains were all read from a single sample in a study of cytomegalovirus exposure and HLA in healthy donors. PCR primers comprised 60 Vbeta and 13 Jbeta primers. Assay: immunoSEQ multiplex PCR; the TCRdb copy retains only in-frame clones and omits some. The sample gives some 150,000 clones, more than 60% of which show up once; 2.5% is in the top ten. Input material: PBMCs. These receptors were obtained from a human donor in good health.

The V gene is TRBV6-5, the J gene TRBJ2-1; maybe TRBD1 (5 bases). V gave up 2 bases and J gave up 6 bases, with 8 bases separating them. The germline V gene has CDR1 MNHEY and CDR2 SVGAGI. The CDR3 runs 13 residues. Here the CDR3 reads CASSYLQGNEQFF. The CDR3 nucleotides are TGTGCCAGCAGTTACCTCCAGGGCAATGAGCAGTTCTTC.

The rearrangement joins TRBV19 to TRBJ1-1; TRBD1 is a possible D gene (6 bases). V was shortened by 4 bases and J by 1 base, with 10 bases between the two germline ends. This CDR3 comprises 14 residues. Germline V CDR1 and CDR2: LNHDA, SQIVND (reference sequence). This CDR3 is CASSSGTPNTEAFF. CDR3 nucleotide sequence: TGTGCCAGTAGTAGTGGGACACCGAACACTGAAGCTTTCTTT.

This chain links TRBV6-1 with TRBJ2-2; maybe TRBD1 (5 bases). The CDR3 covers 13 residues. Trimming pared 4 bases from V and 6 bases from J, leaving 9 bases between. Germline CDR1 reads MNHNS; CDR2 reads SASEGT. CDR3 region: CASSGQTAGELFF. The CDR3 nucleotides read TGTGCCAGCAGTGGGCAGACAGCCGGGGAGCTGTTTTTT.

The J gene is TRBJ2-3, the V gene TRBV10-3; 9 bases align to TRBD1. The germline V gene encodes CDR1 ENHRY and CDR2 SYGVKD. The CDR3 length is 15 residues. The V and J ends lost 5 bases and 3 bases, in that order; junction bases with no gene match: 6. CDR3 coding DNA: TGTGCCATCAGTACTGGACAGGGGAAGACAGATACGCAGTATTTT. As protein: CAISTGQGKTDTQYF.

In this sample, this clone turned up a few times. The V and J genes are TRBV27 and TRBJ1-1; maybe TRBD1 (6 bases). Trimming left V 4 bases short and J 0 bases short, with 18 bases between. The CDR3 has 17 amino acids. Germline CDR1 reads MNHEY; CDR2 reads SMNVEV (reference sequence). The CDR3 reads CASSSDSRRILNTEAFF. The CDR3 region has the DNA TGTGCCAGCAGTTCGGACAGCCGCCGGATCTTGAACACTGAAGCTTTCTTT.

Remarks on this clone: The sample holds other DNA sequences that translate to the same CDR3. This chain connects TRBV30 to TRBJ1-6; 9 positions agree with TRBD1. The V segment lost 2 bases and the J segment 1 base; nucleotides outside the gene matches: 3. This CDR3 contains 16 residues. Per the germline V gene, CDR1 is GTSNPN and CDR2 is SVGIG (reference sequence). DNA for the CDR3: TGTGCCTGGAGTCAGGGACAGGGATCCTATAATTCACCCCTCCACTTT. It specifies CAWSQGQGSYNSPLHF.

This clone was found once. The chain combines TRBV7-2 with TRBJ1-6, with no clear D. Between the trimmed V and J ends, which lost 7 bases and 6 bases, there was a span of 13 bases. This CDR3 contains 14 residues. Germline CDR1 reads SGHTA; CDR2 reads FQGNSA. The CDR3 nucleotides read TGTGCCAGCAACCCGGGTAGCGCTAATTCACCCCTCCACTTT. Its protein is CASNPGSANSPLHF.

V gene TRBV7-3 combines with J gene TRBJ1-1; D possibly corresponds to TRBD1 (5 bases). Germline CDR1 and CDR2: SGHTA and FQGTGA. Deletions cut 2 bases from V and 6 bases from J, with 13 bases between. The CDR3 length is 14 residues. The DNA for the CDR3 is TGTGCCAGCAGCTTAGACAGAGTGAAATCTGAAGCTTTCTTT. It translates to CASSLDRVKSEAFF.

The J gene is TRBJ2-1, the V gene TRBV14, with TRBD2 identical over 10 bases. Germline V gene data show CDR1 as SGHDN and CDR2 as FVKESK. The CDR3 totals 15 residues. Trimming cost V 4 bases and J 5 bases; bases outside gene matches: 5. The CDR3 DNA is TGTGCCAGCAGCCTCACTAGCGGGGCAAACAATGAGCAGTTCTTC. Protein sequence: CASSLTSGANNEQFF.

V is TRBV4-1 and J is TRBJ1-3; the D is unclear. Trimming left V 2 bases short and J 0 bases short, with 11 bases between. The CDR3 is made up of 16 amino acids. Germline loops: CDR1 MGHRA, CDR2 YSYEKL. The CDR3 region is CASSQSVQVSGNTIYF. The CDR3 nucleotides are TGCGCCAGCAGCCAATCCGTCCAGGTCTCTGGAAACACCATATATTTT.